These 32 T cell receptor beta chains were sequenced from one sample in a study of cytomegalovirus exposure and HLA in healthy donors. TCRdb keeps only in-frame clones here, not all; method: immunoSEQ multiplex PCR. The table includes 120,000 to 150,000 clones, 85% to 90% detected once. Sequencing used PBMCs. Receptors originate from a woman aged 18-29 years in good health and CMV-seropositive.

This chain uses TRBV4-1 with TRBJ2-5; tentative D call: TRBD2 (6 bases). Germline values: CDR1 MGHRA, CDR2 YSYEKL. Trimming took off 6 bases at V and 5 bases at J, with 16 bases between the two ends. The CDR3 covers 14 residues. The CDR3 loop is CASSWSREWETQYF. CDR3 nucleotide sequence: TGCGCCAGCAGTTGGTCTCGGGAGTGGGAGACCCAGTACTTC.

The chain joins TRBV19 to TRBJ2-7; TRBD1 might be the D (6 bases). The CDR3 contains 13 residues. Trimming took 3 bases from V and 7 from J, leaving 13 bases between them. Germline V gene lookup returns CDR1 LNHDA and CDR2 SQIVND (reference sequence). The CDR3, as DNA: TGTGCCAGTAGTATCCGGGGCCAGGGGGAGCAGTACTTC. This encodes CASSIRGQGEQYF.

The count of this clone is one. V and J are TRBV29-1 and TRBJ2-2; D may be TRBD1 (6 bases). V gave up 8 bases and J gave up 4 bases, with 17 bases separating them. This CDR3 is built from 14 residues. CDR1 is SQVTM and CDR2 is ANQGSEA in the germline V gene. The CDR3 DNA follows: TGCAGCACAAGGGACACCCCGGGCACCGGGGAGCTGTTTTTT. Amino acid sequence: CSTRDTPGTGELFF.

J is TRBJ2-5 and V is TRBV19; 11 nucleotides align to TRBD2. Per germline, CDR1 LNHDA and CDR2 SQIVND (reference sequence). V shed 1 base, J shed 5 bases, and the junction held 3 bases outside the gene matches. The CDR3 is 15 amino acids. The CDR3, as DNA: TGTGCCAGTAGTATAGGACTAGCGGGATGGGAGACCCAGTACTTC. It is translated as CASSIGLAGWETQYF.

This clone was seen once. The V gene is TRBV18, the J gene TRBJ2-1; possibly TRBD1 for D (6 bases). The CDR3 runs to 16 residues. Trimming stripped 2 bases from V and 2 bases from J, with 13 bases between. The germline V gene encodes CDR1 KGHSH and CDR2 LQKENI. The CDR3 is CASSPSNRQAYNEQFF. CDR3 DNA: TGTGCCAGCTCACCATCAAACAGACAGGCCTACAATGAGCAGTTCTTC.

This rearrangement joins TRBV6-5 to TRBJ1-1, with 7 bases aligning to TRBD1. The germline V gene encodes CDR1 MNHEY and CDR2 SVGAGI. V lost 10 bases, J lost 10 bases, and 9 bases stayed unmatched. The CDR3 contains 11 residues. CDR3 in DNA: TGTGCCACCAGGGGGGGGTGGGGAGCTTTCTTT. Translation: CATRGGWGAFF.

This chain's CDR3 is CASINSGTYNEQFF. In DNA form, the CDR3 reads TGTGCCAGCATTAACTCAGGGACCTACAATGAGCAGTTCTTC. The J gene is TRBJ2-1, the V gene TRBV11-3; D possibly corresponds to TRBD1 (5 bases). This CDR3 has 14 amino acids. V lost 7 bases, J lost 2 bases, and 12 bases lay in between. From germline, CDR1 is SGHNT and CDR2 YENEEA.

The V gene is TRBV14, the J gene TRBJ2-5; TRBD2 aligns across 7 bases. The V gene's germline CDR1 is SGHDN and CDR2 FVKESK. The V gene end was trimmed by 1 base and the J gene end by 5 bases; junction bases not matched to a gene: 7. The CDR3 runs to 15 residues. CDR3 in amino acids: CASSQAHGLVETQYF. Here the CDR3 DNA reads TGTGCCAGCAGCCAAGCCCATGGACTAGTGGAGACCCAGTACTTC.

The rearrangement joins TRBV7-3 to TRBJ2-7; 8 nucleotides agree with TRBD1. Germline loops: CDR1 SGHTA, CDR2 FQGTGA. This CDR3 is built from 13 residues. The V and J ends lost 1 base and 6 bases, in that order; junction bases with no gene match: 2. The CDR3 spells CASSLNDRGEQYF. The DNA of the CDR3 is TGTGCCAGCAGCTTAAACGACAGGGGCGAGCAGTACTTC.

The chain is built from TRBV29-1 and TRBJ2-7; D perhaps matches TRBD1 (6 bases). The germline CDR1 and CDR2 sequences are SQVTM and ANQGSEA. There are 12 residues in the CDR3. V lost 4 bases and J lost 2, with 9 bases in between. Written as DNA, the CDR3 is TGCAGCGTTGCGAGGGGGACCTACGAGCAGTACTTC. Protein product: CSVARGTYEQYF.

The CDR3 sequence is CASRRTGTSTDTQYF. The DNA for the CDR3 is TGCGCCAGCCGCCGGACCGGGACTAGCACAGATACGCAGTATTTT. This chain links TRBV5-1 with TRBJ2-3; D is perhaps TRBD2 (6 bases). Per the germline V gene, CDR1 is SGHRS and CDR2 is YFSETQ. This CDR3 has 15 amino acids. The V end lost 7 bases, the J end lost 0 bases, and 15 bases lay between the germline ends.

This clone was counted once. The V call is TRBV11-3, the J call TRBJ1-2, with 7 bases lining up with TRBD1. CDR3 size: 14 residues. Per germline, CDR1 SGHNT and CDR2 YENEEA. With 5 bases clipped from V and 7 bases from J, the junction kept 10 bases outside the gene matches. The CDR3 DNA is TGTGCCAGCAGCCCAACAGGGGTCGACTCTGGCTACACCTTC. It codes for CASSPTGVDSGYTF.

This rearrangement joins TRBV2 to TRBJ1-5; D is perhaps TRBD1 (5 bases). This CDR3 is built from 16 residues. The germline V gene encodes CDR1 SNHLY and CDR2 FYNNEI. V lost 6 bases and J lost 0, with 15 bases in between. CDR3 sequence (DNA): TGTGCCAGCAGGGGCGGGGCAGGGAGTAGCAATCAGCCCCAGCATTTT. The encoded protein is CASRGGAGSSNQPQHF.

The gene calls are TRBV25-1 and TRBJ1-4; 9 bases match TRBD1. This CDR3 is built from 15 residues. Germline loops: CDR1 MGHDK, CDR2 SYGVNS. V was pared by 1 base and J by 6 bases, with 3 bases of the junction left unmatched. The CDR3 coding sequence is TGTGCCAGCAGTGAATGGGACAGGGCGGATGAAAAACTGTTTTTT. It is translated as CASSEWDRADEKLFF.

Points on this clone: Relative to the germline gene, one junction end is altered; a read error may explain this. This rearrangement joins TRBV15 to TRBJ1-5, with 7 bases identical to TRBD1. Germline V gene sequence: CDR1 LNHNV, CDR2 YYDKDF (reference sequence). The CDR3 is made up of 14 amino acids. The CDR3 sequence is CATSPGGGKQPQHF. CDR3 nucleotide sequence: TGTGCCACCAGCCCAGGAGGGGGCAAACAGCCCCAGCATTTT.

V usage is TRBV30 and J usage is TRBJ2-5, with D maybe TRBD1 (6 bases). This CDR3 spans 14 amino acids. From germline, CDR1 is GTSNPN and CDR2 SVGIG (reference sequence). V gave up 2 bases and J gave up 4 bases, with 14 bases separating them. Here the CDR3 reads CAWSSGHPGETQYF. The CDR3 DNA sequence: TGTGCCTGGAGTTCGGGACACCCGGGAGAGACCCAGTACTTC.

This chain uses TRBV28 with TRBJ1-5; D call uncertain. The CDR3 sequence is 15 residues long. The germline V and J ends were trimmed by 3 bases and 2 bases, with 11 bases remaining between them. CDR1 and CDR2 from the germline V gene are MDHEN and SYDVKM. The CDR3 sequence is CASSLKEEGNQPQHF. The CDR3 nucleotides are TGTGCCAGCAGTTTGAAGGAGGAGGGCAATCAGCCCCAGCATTTT. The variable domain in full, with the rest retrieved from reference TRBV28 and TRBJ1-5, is DVKVTQSSRYLVKRTGEKVFLECVQDMDHENMFWYRQDPGLGLRLIYFSYDVKMKEKGDIPEGYSVSREKKERFSLILESASTNQTSMYLCASSLKEEGNQPQHFGDGTRLSIL.

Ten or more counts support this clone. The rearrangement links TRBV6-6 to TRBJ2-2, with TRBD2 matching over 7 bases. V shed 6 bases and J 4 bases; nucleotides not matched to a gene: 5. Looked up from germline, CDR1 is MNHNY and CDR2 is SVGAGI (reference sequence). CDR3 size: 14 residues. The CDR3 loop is CASSQGGITGELFF. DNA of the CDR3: TGTGCCAGCAGCCAGGGAGGGATCACCGGGGAGCTGTTTTTT.

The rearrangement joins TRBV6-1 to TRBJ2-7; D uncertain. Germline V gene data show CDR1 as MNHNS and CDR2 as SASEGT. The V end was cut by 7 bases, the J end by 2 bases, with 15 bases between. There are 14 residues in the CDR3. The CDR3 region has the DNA TGTGCCAGCACTCCCTCGCGCGCCCCCTACGAGCAGTACTTC. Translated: CASTPSRAPYEQYF.

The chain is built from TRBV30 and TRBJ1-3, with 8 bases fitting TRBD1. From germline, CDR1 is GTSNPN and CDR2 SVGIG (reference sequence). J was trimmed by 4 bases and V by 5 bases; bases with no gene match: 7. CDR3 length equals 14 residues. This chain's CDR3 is CAWDQGARGNTIYF. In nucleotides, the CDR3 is TGTGCCTGGGACCAGGGGGCGCGAGGAAACACCATATATTTT.

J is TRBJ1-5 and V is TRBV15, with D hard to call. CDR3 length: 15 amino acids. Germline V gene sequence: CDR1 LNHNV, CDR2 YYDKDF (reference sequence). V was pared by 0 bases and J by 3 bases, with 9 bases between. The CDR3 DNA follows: TGTGCCACCAGCAGAGATAAATCCCCCAATCAGCCCCAGCATTTT. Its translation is CATSRDKSPNQPQHF.

This CDR3 is CASSYSRTGGAYEQYF. CDR3 bases: TGTGCCAGCAGTTACTCACGGACAGGGGGTGCCTACGAGCAGTACTTC. The chain carries TRBV6-5 and TRBJ2-7; 10 bases agree with TRBD1. J was trimmed by 2 bases and V by 0 bases; bases with no gene match: 4. Germline CDR1 reads MNHEY; CDR2 reads SVGAGI. The CDR3 is 16 residues long.

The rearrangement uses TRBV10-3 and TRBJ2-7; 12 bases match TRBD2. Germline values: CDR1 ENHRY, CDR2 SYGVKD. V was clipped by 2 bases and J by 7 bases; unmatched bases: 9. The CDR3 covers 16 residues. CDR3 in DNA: TGTGCCATCAGTGAGGGAGGGACTAGCGGGTACGAAGAGCAGTACTTC. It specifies CAISEGGTSGYEEQYF.

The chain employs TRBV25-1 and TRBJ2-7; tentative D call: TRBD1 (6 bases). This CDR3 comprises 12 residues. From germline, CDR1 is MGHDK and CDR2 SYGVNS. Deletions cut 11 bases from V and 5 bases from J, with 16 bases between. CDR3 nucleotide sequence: TGTGCCGGCCACGGTGGGGGCAACGAGCAGTACTTC. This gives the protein CAGHGGGNEQYF.

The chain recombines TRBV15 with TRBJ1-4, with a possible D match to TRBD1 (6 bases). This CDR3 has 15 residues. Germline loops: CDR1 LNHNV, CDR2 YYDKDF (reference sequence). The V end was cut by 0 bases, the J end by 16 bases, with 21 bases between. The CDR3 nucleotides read TGTGCCACCAGCAGAGACTTACAGGGAGGGGTATCGCGGTTTTTT. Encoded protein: CATSRDLQGGVSRFF.

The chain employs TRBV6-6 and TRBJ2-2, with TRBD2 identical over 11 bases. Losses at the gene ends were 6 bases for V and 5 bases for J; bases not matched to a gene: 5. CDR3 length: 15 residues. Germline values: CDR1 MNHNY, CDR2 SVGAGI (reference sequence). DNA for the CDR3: TGTGCCAGCAGGTCTAGCGGGAGGTGGACCGGGGAGCTGTTTTTT. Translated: CASRSSGRWTGELFF.

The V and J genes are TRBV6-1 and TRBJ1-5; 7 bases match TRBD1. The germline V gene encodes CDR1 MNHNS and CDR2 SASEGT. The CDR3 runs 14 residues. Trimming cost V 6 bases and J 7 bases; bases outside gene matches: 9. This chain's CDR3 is CASRDDRVGQPQHF. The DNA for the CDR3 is TGTGCCAGCAGAGACGACAGGGTTGGCCAGCCCCAGCATTTT.

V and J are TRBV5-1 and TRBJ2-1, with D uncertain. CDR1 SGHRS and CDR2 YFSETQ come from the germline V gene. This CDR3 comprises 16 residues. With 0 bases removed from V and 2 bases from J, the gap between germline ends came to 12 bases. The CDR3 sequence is CASSLVQTSPYNEQFF. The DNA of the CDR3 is TGCGCCAGCAGCTTGGTCCAGACATCGCCCTACAATGAGCAGTTCTTC. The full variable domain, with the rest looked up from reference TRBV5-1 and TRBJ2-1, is KAGVTQTPRYLIKTRGQQVTLSCSPISGHRSVSWYQQTPGQGLQFLFEYFSETQRNKGNFPGRFSGRQFSNSRSEMNVSTLELGDSALYLCASSLVQTSPYNEQFFGPGTRLTVL.

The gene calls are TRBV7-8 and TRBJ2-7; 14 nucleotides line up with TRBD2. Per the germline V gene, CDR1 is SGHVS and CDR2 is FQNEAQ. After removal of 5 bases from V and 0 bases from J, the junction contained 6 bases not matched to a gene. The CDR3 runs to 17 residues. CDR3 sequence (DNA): TGTGCCAGCAGCCAGACTAGCGGGAGGGCCCTCTCCTACGAGCAGTACTTC. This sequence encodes CASSQTSGRALSYEQYF.

CDR3 sequence: CATSRDPLREQYF. The CDR3 DNA sequence: TGTGCCACCAGCAGAGACCCTCTCCGGGAGCAGTACTTC. The chain couples TRBV15 to TRBJ2-7; no clear D gene. The CDR3 is made up of 13 amino acids. CDR1 and CDR2 from the germline V gene are LNHNV and YYDKDF (reference sequence). The germline V and J ends were trimmed by 0 bases and 7 bases, with 10 bases remaining between them.

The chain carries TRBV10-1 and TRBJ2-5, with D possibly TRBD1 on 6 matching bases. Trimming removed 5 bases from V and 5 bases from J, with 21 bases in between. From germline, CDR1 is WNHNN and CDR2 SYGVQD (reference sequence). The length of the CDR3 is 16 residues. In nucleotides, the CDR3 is TGCGCCAGCAGTTTCCTTCGACAGGCTACAGGGGAGACCCAGTACTTC. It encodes CASSFLRQATGETQYF.

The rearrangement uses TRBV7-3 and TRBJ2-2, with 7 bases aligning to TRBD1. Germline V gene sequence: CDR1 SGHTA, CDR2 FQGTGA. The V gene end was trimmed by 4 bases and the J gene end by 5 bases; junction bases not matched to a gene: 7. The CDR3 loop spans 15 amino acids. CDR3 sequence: CASSSTGSATGELFF. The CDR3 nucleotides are TGTGCCAGCAGCTCGACAGGGTCAGCAACCGGGGAGCTGTTTTTT.